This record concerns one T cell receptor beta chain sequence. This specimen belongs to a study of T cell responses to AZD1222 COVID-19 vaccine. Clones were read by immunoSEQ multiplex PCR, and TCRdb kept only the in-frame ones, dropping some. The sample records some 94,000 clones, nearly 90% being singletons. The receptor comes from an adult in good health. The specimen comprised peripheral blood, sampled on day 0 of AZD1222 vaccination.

CDR3: CASRVNRGTEKLFF. The CDR3 coding sequence is TGTGCCAGCAGGGTTAACAGGGGGACCGAAAAACTGTTTTTT. The chain links TRBV2 to TRBJ1-4; TRBD1 agrees at 8 bases. The CDR3 runs to 14 residues. The germline V gene has CDR1 SNHLY and CDR2 FYNNEI. The V and J ends lost 6 bases and 8 bases, in that order; junction bases with no gene match: 8.